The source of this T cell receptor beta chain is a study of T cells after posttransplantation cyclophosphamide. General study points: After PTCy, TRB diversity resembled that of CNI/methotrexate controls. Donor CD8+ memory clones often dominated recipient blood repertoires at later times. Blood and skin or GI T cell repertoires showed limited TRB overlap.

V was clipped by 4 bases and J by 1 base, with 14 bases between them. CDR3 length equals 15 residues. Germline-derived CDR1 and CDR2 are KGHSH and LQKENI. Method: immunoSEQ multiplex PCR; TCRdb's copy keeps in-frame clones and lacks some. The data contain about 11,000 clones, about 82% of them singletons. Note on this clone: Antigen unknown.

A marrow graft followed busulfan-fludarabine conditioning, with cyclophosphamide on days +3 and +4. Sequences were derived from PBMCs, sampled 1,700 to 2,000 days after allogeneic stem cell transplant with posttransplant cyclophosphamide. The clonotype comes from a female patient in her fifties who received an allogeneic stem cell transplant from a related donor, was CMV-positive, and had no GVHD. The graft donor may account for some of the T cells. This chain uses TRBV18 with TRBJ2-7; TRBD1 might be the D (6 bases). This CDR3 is CASSLTSDRSYEQYF. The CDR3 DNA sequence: TGTGCCAGCTCACTGACGAGTGACAGGTCCTACGAGCAGTACTTC.